These T cell receptor beta chains were read from a single sample in a study of T cell responses to AZD1222 COVID-19 vaccine. Clones were sequenced by immunoSEQ multiplex PCR, and TCRdb holds only the in-frame ones, with some missing. This table holds 150,000 to 200,000 clones, around 90% found once. Sample: peripheral blood, taken 28 days after the second AZD1222 dose. Receptors originate from an adult who received the AZD1222 COVID-19 vaccine. Each CDR3 is given with its conserved first and last residue. The D gene is left open where the match is weak. A clone size is listed for some rows: how often the clone was seen (once, few, many), or a class if it is expanded.

V gene,clone size,J gene,D gene,CDR3 protein,CDR3 DNA
TRBV12-3/TRBV12-4,.,TRBJ1-2,.,CASSLRGSGYTF,TGTGCCAGCAGTCTTCGGGGAAGTGGCTACACCTTC
TRBV4-1,.,TRBJ2-3,.,CASLPTVGGTDTQYF,TGCGCCAGCCTACCGACGGTTGGGGGGACAGATACGCAGTATTTT
TRBV9,.,TRBJ2-3,.,CASSPGGGSTDTQYF,TGTGCCAGCAGCCCAGGCGGCGGTAGCACAGATACGCAGTATTTT
TRBV5-4,.,TRBJ2-1,TRBD2,CASSLSLAGYNEQFF,TGTGCCAGCAGCTTGTCACTAGCGGGGTACAATGAGCAGTTCTTC
TRBV19,once,TRBJ1-4,.,CASSTTGTRDEKLFF,TGTGCCAGTAGTACCACCGGGACTCGGGATGAAAAACTGTTTTTT
TRBV6-5,.,TRBJ1-1,.,CASTRTVSNTEAFF,TGTGCCAGCACCCGGACAGTATCGAACACTGAAGCTTTCTTT
TRBV6-2/TRBV6-3,.,TRBJ1-1,.,CASSPRMNTEAFF,TGTGCCAGCAGTCCACGTATGAACACTGAAGCTTTCTTT
TRBV11-2,.,TRBJ2-1,.,CASSLWGGEQFF,TGTGCCAGCAGCTTGTGGGGAGGTGAGCAGTTCTTC
TRBV28,.,TRBJ1-1,TRBD1,CASSLGWDRAEDTEAFF,TGTGCCAGCAGTTTAGGTTGGGACAGGGCGGAGGACACTGAAGCTTTCTTT
TRBV29-1,.,TRBJ2-3,TRBD2,CSVGLAASTDTQYF,TGCAGCGTTGGACTAGCGGCTAGCACAGATACGCAGTATTTT
TRBV19,once,TRBJ2-5,.,CASTDSNQETQYF,TGTGCCAGTACCGACAGTAATCAAGAGACCCAGTACTTC
TRBV19,.,TRBJ1-1,.,CASSILVRAEAFF,TGTGCCAGTAGTATACTTGTGCGAGCTGAAGCTTTCTTT
TRBV9,.,TRBJ1-2,.,CASSVAPGEAYGYTF,TGTGCCAGCAGCGTAGCGCCAGGGGAGGCCTATGGCTACACCTTC
TRBV9,.,TRBJ2-7,TRBD1,CASGQGLLYEQYF,TGTGCCAGCGGACAGGGGCTCCTCTACGAGCAGTACTTC
TRBV6-2/TRBV6-3,.,TRBJ2-7,.,CASSFLQDVSRVSYEQYF,TGTGCCAGCAGTTTTTTACAGGACGTATCGAGGGTGTCCTACGAGCAGTACTTC
TRBV19,few,TRBJ2-1,.,CASSIGQTTFIEQFF,TGTGCCAGTAGTATCGGACAGACTACTTTTATTGAGCAGTTCTTC
TRBV29-1,.,TRBJ2-2,.,CSVLTGELFF,TGCAGCGTTTTGACCGGGGAGCTGTTTTTT
TRBV5-1,.,TRBJ2-7,.,CASNNRGLGADRGLGAYEQYF,TGCGCCAGCAACAACAGGGGACTAGGGGCGGATCGTGGCCTAGGGGCCTACGAGCAGTACTTC
TRBV2,.,TRBJ1-6,.,CASSVNGQGLSPLHF,TGTGCCAGCAGTGTGAATGGGCAGGGATTGTCACCCCTCCACTTT
TRBV24-1,.,TRBJ2-5,.,CATSDSVWGNQETQYF,TGTGCCACCAGTGATTCAGTTTGGGGGAACCAAGAGACCCAGTACTTC
TRBV3-1/TRBV3-2,.,TRBJ2-2,TRBD2,CASSQEASGRGTGELFF,TGTGCCAGCAGCCAAGAGGCGAGCGGGAGGGGAACCGGGGAGCTGTTTTTT
TRBV6-1,.,TRBJ2-7,.,CASSAASGGRATYSYEQYF,TGTGCCAGCAGTGCGGCCAGTGGAGGCAGGGCAACCTACTCCTACGAGCAGTACTTC
TRBV6-5,.,TRBJ1-4,.,CASSSDGGQLAEKLFF,TGTGCCAGCAGTTCGGACGGTGGGCAACTAGCTGAAAAACTGTTTTTT
TRBV14,few,TRBJ2-7,.,CASSQFVREVNEQYF,TGTGCCAGCAGCCAATTTGTCAGGGAGGTAAACGAGCAGTACTTC
TRBV7-2,.,TRBJ1-5,.,CASSLGLRQPQHF,TGTGCCAGCAGCTTGGGTCTTCGGCAGCCCCAGCATTTT
TRBV11-2,few,TRBJ2-1,TRBD2,CASSRTSGNNEQFF,TGTGCCAGCAGCAGGACTAGCGGGAACAATGAGCAGTTCTTC
TRBV6-2/TRBV6-3,.,TRBJ2-7,.,CASSYRGLLREQYF,TGTGCCAGCAGTTACCGGGGGCTCCTCCGCGAGCAGTACTTC
TRBV5-1,.,TRBJ2-2,.,CASSLSTGTTGELFF,TGCGCCAGCAGCTTGTCCACGGGGACCACCGGGGAGCTGTTTTTT
TRBV12-5,.,TRBJ1-2,TRBD1,CASGRQGASSYGYTF,TGTGCTAGTGGCCGACAGGGGGCTAGTTCTTATGGCTACACCTTC
TRBV7-2,.,TRBJ2-3,.,CASSSYGSTDTQYF,TGTGCCAGCAGCAGTTACGGGAGCACAGATACGCAGTATTTT
TRBV3-1/TRBV3-2,.,TRBJ2-7,.,CASSQPGQSYEQYF,TGTGCCAGCAGCCAACCGGGACAATCTTACGAGCAGTACTTC
TRBV19,.,TRBJ2-3,TRBD2,CASSIELAGVEDTQYF,TGTGCCAGTAGTATCGAGCTAGCGGGAGTGGAAGATACGCAGTATTTT
TRBV21-1,.,TRBJ2-7,.,CASSKGERGEQYF,TGTGCCAGCAGCAAAGGTGAGCGAGGCGAGCAGTACTTC
TRBV7-9,.,TRBJ2-5,.,CASSLAREQETQYF,TGTGCCAGCAGCTTAGCGCGGGAACAAGAGACCCAGTACTTC
TRBV5-4,once,TRBJ2-7,TRBD2,CASSFGGRALEEQYF,TGTGCCAGCAGCTTTGGCGGGAGGGCCCTGGAGGAGCAGTACTTC
TRBV28,.,TRBJ1-2,.,CASSRNWGGDEIGNYGYTF,TGTGCCAGCAGCCGCAACTGGGGGGGGGATGAAATTGGGAACTATGGCTACACCTTC
TRBV12-3/TRBV12-4,.,TRBJ2-5,.,CASSFGTQETQYF,TGTGCCAGCAGTTTTGGAACTCAAGAGACCCAGTACTTC
TRBV6-5,.,TRBJ1-5,TRBD1,CASSRRQGWDQPQHF,TGTGCCAGCAGTCGTCGACAGGGGTGGGATCAGCCCCAGCATTTT
TRBV7-8,.,TRBJ1-2,.,CASSSTPGPPPSGYTF,TGTGCCAGCAGCTCAACCCCGGGACCCCCCCCGAGTGGCTACACCTTC
TRBV14,.,TRBJ2-6,TRBD2,CASSPRVAGFSGANVLTF,TGTGCCAGCAGCCCGCGAGTAGCGGGATTCTCTGGGGCCAACGTCCTGACTTTC